The clone carrying this T cell receptor (beta chain) was found many times. Its antigen is still unknown. This sample is drawn from a study of early T cells in non-severe SARS-CoV-2 infection. Study at large: Sequencing used unsorted whole-blood bulk RNA, so chains lack pairing.

The TCR library protocol was used to attach unique molecular identifiers. These identifiers were attached to individual cDNA molecules. TCRdb independently ran MiXCR on the 5' RACE reads; one entry per CDR3 protein. This sample carries about 98,000 distinct CDR3 sequences, 8% to 13% of them seen once, and the ten largest clones take roughly 5%. Study-wide results and limits: Private and CD4 specificities were missed by VDJdb matching, which favored anti-spike CD8 responses.

The CDR3 consists of 16 residues. The V end was cut by 2 bases, the J end by 2 bases, with 14 bases between. The germline gives CDR1 SGHTA, CDR2 FQGTGA. The V gene is TRBV7-3, the J gene TRBJ2-3, with a possible D match to TRBD2 (5 bases). The sequence came from an adult who was a healthcare worker with PCR-confirmed SARS-CoV-2 infection or an uninfected control (not recorded which). The specimen sequenced was whole blood. The CDR3 DNA reads TGTGCCAGCAGCTTAGTACCTAGCTTCCTCACAGATACGCAGTATTTT. Translated: CASSLVPSFLTDTQYF.